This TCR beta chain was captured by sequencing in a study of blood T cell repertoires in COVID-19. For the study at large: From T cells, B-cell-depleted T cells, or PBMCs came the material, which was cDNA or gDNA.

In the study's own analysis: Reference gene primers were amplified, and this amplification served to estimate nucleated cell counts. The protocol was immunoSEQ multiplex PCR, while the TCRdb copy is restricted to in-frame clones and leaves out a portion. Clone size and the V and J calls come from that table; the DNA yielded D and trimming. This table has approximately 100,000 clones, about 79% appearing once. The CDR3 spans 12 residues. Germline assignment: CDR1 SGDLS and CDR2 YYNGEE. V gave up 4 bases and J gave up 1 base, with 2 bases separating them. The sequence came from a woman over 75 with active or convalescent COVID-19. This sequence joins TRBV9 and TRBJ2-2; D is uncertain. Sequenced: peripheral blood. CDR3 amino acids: CASSLNTGELFF. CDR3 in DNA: TGTGCCAGCAGCCTGAACACCGGGGAGCTGTTTTTT. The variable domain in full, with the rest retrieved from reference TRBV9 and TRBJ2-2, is DSGVTQTPKHLITATGQRVTLRCSPRSGDLSVYWYQQSLDQGLQFLIQYYNGEERAKGNILERFSAQQFPDLHSELNLSSLELGDSALYFCASSLNTGELFFGEGSRLTVL.